Listed below are T cell receptor beta chains from one sample, sequenced in a study of blood T cell repertoires in COVID-19. Data came from immunoSEQ multiplex PCR; TCRdb stores just in-frame clones and leaves some out. There are over 25,000 clones in the sample; about four fifths occur only once, and about 70% lies in the top ten. Sequenced sample: peripheral blood. The receptors come from a man between 65 and 79 years old with acute or convalescent COVID-19. The CDR3 runs from the conserved cysteine through the conserved F or W. D genes are given only for firm matches. A clone size is listed for some rows: how often the clone was seen (once, few, many), or a class if it is expanded.

CDR3 DNA: TGTGCCAGCAGCTTAGCGGGGGACAGGGGGACTTTCTTT
CDR3 protein: CASSLAGDRGTFF
V gene: TRBV7-9
D gene: TRBD1
clone size: NA
J gene: TRBJ1-1

CDR3 DNA: TGCAGCGTTGCGAACTGGAACACTGAAGCTTTCTTT
CDR3 protein: CSVANWNTEAFF
V gene: TRBV29-1
D gene: NA
clone size: NA
J gene: TRBJ1-1

CDR3 DNA: TGTGCCAGCAGCTTACGCAGACAAGAGACCCAGTACTTC
CDR3 protein: CASSLRRQETQYF
V gene: TRBV11-2
D gene: NA
clone size: NA
J gene: TRBJ2-5

CDR3 DNA: TGTGCCAGCAGACCCCCGGGGGGATATTCACCCCTCCACTTT
CDR3 protein: CASRPPGGYSPLHF
V gene: TRBV7-2
D gene: NA
clone size: NA
J gene: TRBJ1-6

CDR3 DNA: TGTGCCAGCAGCCCCTTCGGGGGGGAGCAGTACTTC
CDR3 protein: CASSPFGGEQYF
V gene: TRBV7-2
D gene: TRBD2
clone size: NA
J gene: TRBJ2-7

CDR3 DNA: TGTGCCAGCAGCCCCGGACAGGGCGATCAGCCCCAGCATTTT
CDR3 protein: CASSPGQGDQPQHF
V gene: TRBV5-8
D gene: TRBD1
clone size: NA
J gene: TRBJ1-5

CDR3 DNA: TGTGCCAGCAGCTTCTCAAGGGGTCTGGAAAATGAAAAACTGTTTTTT
CDR3 protein: CASSFSRGLENEKLFF
V gene: TRBV5-4
D gene: NA
clone size: few
J gene: TRBJ1-4

CDR3 DNA: TGTGCCAGCTCATCTTTGACAGGGTATGACTATGGCTACACCTTC
CDR3 protein: CASSSLTGYDYGYTF
V gene: TRBV18
D gene: TRBD1
clone size: NA
J gene: TRBJ1-2

CDR3 DNA: TGTGCCAGCAGCTTACGAGCGGATAGCTCCTACAATGAGCAGTTCTTC
CDR3 protein: CASSLRADSSYNEQFF
V gene: TRBV9
D gene: NA
clone size: NA
J gene: TRBJ2-1

CDR3 DNA: TGTGCCAGCAGCCTCTACGGGATAGGGGAGACCCAGTACTTC
CDR3 protein: CASSLYGIGETQYF
V gene: TRBV3-1/TRBV3-2
D gene: NA
clone size: NA
J gene: TRBJ2-5

CDR3 DNA: TGTGCCAGCAGCCTGGGGGGGGAAACTAATGAAAAACTGTTTTTT
CDR3 protein: CASSLGGETNEKLFF
V gene: TRBV7-2
D gene: NA
clone size: NA
J gene: TRBJ1-4

CDR3 DNA: TGTGCCAGTATAAGAGGGGGCTTTATGAACACTGAAGCTTTCTTT
CDR3 protein: CASIRGGFMNTEAFF
V gene: TRBV19
D gene: TRBD1
clone size: NA
J gene: TRBJ1-1

CDR3 DNA: TGTGCCAGCTCACCACCTTCCGGGACTACCTACGAGCAGTACTTC
CDR3 protein: CASSPPSGTTYEQYF
V gene: TRBV18
D gene: TRBD2
clone size: NA
J gene: TRBJ2-7

CDR3 DNA: TGTGCTCTGGGGACAGGGGGCAGAAAGACTGAAGCTTTCTTT
CDR3 protein: CALGTGGRKTEAFF
V gene: TRBV28
D gene: TRBD1
clone size: once
J gene: TRBJ1-1

CDR3 DNA: TGTGCCAGCAGCTCGCCAATCCTAGACACCATATATTTT
CDR3 protein: CASSSPILDTIYF
V gene: TRBV11-1
D gene: NA
clone size: NA
J gene: TRBJ1-3

CDR3 DNA: TGTGCCAGCAGCGTAGGCTGGCAGGGGTCCTACGAGCAGTACTTC
CDR3 protein: CASSVGWQGSYEQYF
V gene: TRBV9
D gene: NA
clone size: NA
J gene: TRBJ2-7

CDR3 DNA: TGTGCCATCAGTGAGCCCCCGGGGGTTATGGATACGCAGTATTTT
CDR3 protein: CAISEPPGVMDTQYF
V gene: TRBV10-3
D gene: NA
clone size: NA
J gene: TRBJ2-3

CDR3 DNA: TGTGCCAGCAGCCAACTCACCCAGTACTTC
CDR3 protein: CASSQLTQYF
V gene: TRBV6-5
D gene: NA
clone size: NA
J gene: TRBJ2-5

CDR3 DNA: TGTGCCAGCAGTTACGGCGACAGGGCAGTTTCACCCCTCCACTTT
CDR3 protein: CASSYGDRAVSPLHF
V gene: TRBV28
D gene: TRBD1
clone size: NA
J gene: TRBJ1-6

CDR3 DNA: TGTGCCAGCAGACTTTCCCCCTTCACAACTAATGAAAAACTGTTTTTT
CDR3 protein: CASRLSPFTTNEKLFF
V gene: TRBV27
D gene: NA
clone size: NA
J gene: TRBJ1-4

CDR3 DNA: TGTGCCAGCTCACCAACTAGCGGGAGCCGCGCAGATACGCAGTATTTT
CDR3 protein: CASSPTSGSRADTQYF
V gene: TRBV18
D gene: TRBD2
clone size: NA
J gene: TRBJ2-3

CDR3 DNA: TGTGCCAGCAGCTTACAGCGGGGGGGCGGGCGAGAGACCCAGTACTTC
CDR3 protein: CASSLQRGGGRETQYF
V gene: TRBV7-2
D gene: TRBD2
clone size: NA
J gene: TRBJ2-5

CDR3 DNA: TGTGCCACCACCGGGACACCGAACACTGAAGCTTTCTTT
CDR3 protein: CATTGTPNTEAFF
V gene: TRBV10-3
D gene: NA
clone size: NA
J gene: TRBJ1-1

CDR3 DNA: TGTGCCAGCAGCATGGGCAGGGCTTCACCCCTCCACTTT
CDR3 protein: CASSMGRASPLHF
V gene: TRBV6-5
D gene: NA
clone size: NA
J gene: TRBJ1-6

CDR3 DNA: TGTGCCAGCAGTCGACTAGGTCGAGAGACCCAGTACTTC
CDR3 protein: CASSRLGRETQYF
V gene: TRBV6-5
D gene: NA
clone size: NA
J gene: TRBJ2-5

CDR3 DNA: TGTGCCATCACGCAGGGGTTGGCCTATGGCTACACCTTC
CDR3 protein: CAITQGLAYGYTF
V gene: TRBV10-3
D gene: NA
clone size: NA
J gene: TRBJ1-2

CDR3 DNA: TGTGCCAGCAGTTCCGACAGGCCCTGGGCTTTCTTT
CDR3 protein: CASSSDRPWAFF
V gene: TRBV6-2/TRBV6-3
D gene: NA
clone size: NA
J gene: TRBJ1-1

CDR3 DNA: TGCGCCAGCAGCTTCAGGACTAGCGGGACCTACGAGCAGTACTTC
CDR3 protein: CASSFRTSGTYEQYF
V gene: TRBV5-1
D gene: TRBD2
clone size: NA
J gene: TRBJ2-7

CDR3 DNA: TGTGCCACCAGTGATCCTAGCGGGAGGGGTAACCAAGAGACCCAGTACTTC
CDR3 protein: CATSDPSGRGNQETQYF
V gene: TRBV24-1
D gene: TRBD2
clone size: NA
J gene: TRBJ2-5

CDR3 DNA: TGTGCCAGCAGTTGGGACACTAACTATGGCTACACCTTC
CDR3 protein: CASSWDTNYGYTF
V gene: TRBV6-5
D gene: NA
clone size: NA
J gene: TRBJ1-2

CDR3 DNA: TGTGCCAGCAGCGCCCGCAGCTATGGCTACACCTTC
CDR3 protein: CASSARSYGYTF
V gene: TRBV11-2
D gene: NA
clone size: NA
J gene: TRBJ1-2

CDR3 DNA: TGTGCCAGTAGTACGTCGACTAGCGGGGGGAACACCGGGGAGCTGTTTTTT
CDR3 protein: CASSTSTSGGNTGELFF
V gene: TRBV19
D gene: TRBD2
clone size: NA
J gene: TRBJ2-2

CDR3 DNA: TGTGCCTGGAGTGTTGAAAGCGGGCAGCCCCAGCATTTT
CDR3 protein: CAWSVESGQPQHF
V gene: TRBV30
D gene: NA
clone size: NA
J gene: TRBJ1-5

CDR3 DNA: TGTGCCAGCAGCCCAGCCGTCCAGGGAGGGGAAAAACTGTTTTTT
CDR3 protein: CASSPAVQGGEKLFF
V gene: TRBV3-1/TRBV3-2
D gene: NA
clone size: once
J gene: TRBJ1-4

CDR3 DNA: TGTGCCAGCAGCTTAAGTGAGGGTAGCGCTTTCTTT
CDR3 protein: CASSLSEGSAFF
V gene: TRBV7-8
D gene: NA
clone size: NA
J gene: TRBJ1-1

CDR3 DNA: TGCAGCGTTGGGGGGCGAGGAGAGACCCAGTACTTC
CDR3 protein: CSVGGRGETQYF
V gene: TRBV29-1
D gene: NA
clone size: NA
J gene: TRBJ2-5

CDR3 DNA: TGTGCCAGCAGCCCTTGGGGCCTAGCTAACTATGGCTACACCTTC
CDR3 protein: CASSPWGLANYGYTF
V gene: TRBV5-6
D gene: NA
clone size: NA
J gene: TRBJ1-2

CDR3 DNA: TGTGCCAGCTCACCACCAAGCAGGGAAGAGACCCAGTACTTC
CDR3 protein: CASSPPSREETQYF
V gene: TRBV18
D gene: NA
clone size: NA
J gene: TRBJ2-5

CDR3 DNA: TGTGCCATCTGGACAGGGGGCAGGAGCACAGATACGCAGTATTTT
CDR3 protein: CAIWTGGRSTDTQYF
V gene: TRBV10-3
D gene: TRBD1
clone size: NA
J gene: TRBJ2-3

CDR3 DNA: TGTGCCAGCAGTTTGAGGGCGGGAGAAAACACCGGGGAGCTGTTTTTT
CDR3 protein: CASSLRAGENTGELFF
V gene: TRBV27
D gene: TRBD2
clone size: few
J gene: TRBJ2-2